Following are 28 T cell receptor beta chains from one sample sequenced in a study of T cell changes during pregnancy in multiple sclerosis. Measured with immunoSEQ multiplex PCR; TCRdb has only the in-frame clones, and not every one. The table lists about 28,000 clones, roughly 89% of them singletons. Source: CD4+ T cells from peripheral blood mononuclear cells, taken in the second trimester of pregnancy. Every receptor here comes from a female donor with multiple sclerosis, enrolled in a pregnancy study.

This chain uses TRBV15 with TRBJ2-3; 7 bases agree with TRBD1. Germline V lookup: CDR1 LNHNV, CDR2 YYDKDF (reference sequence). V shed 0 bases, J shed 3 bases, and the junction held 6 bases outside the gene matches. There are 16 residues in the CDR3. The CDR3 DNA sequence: TGTGCCACCAGCAGAGATCGGGACAGATGGACAGATACGCAGTATTTT. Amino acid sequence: CATSRDRDRWTDTQYF. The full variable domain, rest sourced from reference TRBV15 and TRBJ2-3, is DAMVIQNPRYQVTQFGKPVTLSCSQTLNHNVMYWYQQKSSQAPKLLFHYYDKDFNNEADTPDNFQSRRPNTSFCFLDIRSPGLGDTAMYLCATSRDRDRWTDTQYFGPGTRLTVL.

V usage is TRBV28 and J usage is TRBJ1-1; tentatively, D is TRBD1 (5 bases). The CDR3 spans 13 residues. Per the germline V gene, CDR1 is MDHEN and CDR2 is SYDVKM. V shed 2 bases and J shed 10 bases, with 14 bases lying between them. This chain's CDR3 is CASSLRAGQAAFF. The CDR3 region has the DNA TGTGCCAGCAGTTTACGGGCAGGGCAGGCAGCTTTCTTT.

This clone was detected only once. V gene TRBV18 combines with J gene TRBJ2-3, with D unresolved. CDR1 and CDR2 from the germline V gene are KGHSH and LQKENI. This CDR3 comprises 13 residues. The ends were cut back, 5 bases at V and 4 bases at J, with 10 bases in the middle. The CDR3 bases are TGTGCCAGCTCATCAACGGCGGCAGATACGCAGTATTTT. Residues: CASSSTAADTQYF.

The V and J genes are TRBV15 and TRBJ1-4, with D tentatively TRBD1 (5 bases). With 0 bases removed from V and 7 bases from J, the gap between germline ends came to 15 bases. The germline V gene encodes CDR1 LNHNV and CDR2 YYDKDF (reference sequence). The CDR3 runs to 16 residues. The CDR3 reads CATSRDGGGEGEKLFF. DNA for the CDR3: TGTGCCACCAGCAGAGATGGGGGAGGGGAGGGTGAAAAACTGTTTTTT.

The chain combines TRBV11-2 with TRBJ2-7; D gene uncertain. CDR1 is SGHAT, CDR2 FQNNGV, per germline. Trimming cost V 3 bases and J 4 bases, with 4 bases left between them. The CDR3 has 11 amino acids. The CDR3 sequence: CASSFHYEQYF. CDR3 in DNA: TGTGCCAGCAGCTTCCATTACGAGCAGTACTTC.

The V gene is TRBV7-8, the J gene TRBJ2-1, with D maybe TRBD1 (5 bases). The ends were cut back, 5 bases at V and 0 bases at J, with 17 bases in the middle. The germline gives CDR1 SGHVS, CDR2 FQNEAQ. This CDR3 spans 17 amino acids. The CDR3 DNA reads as TGTGCCAGCAGCCAGGCCCGCCTACAGGTCTCCTACAATGAGCAGTTCTTC. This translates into CASSQARLQVSYNEQFF.

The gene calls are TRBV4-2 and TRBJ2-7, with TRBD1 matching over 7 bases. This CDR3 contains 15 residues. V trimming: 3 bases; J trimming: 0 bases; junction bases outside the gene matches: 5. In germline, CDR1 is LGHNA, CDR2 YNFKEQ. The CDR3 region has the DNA TGTGCCAGCAGCCACTACAGGGGCAACTCCTACGAGCAGTACTTC. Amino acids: CASSHYRGNSYEQYF.

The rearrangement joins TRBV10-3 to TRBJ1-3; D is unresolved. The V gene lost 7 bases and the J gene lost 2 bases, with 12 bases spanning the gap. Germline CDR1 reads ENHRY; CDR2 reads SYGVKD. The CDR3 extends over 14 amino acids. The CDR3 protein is CAITLEGAGNTIYF. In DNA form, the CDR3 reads TGTGCCATCACCTTAGAGGGAGCTGGAAACACCATATATTTT.

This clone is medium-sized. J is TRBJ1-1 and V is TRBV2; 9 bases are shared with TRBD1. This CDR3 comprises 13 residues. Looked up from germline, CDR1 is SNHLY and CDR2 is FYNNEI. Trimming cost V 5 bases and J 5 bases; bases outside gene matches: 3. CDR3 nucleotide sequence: TGTGCCAGCAGTTCGACAGGGGGTACTGAAGCTTTCTTT. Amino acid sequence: CASSSTGGTEAFF.

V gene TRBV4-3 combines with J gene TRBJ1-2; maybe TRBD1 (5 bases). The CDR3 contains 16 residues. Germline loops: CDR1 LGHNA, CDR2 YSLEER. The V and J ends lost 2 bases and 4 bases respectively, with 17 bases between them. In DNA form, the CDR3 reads TGCGCCAGCAGCCAACAGACACAACCGACAGCCTATGGCTACACCTTC. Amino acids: CASSQQTQPTAYGYTF.

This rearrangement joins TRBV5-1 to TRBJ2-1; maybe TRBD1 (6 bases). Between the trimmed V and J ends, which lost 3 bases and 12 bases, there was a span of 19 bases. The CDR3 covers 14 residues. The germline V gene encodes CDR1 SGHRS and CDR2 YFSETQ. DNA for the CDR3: TGCGCCAGCAGCTCTACCATCCGACAGGCGGGGCAGTTCTTC. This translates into CASSSTIRQAGQFF.

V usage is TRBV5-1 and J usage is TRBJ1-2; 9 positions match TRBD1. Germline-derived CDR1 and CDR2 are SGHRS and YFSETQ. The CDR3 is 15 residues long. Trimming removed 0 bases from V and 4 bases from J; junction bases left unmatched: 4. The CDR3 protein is CASSLDGQGRYGYTF. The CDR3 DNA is TGCGCCAGCAGCTTGGATGGACAGGGGCGCTATGGCTACACCTTC.

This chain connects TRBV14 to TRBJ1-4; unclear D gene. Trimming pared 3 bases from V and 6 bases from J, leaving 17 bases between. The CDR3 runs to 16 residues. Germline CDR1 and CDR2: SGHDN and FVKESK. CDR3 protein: CASSQGGVLGDEKLFF. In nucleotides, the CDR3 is TGTGCCAGCAGCCAGGGAGGAGTTTTGGGCGATGAAAAACTGTTTTTT. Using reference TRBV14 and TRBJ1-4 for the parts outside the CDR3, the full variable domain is EAGVTQFPSHSVIEKGQTVTLRCDPISGHDNLYWYRRVMGKEIKFLLHFVKESKQDESGMPNNRFLAERTGGTYSTLKVQPAELEDSGVYFCASSQGGVLGDEKLFFGSGTQLSVL.

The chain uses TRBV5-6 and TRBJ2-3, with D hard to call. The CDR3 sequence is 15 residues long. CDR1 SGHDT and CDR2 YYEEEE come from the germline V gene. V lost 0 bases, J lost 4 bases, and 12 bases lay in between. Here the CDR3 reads CASSLAVVAADTQYF. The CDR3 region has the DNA TGTGCCAGCAGCTTGGCCGTGGTGGCGGCAGATACGCAGTATTTT.

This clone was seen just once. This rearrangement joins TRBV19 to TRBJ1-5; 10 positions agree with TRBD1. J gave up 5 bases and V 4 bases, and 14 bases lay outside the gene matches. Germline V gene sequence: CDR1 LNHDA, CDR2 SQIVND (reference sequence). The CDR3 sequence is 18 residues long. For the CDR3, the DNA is TGTGCCAGTAGTAGATTGGGACAGGGGCGAATGAGCGATCAGCCCCAGCATTTT. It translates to CASSRLGQGRMSDQPQHF.

In DNA form, the CDR3 reads TGTGCCAGCAGCTCCATTGCGCTAGCCAGCTCCTACAATGAGCAGTTCTTC. This sequence encodes CASSSIALASSYNEQFF. This rearrangement joins TRBV7-2 to TRBJ2-1; TRBD2 might be the D (5 bases). Trimming cost V 4 bases and J 0 bases, with 16 bases left between them. Germline assignment: CDR1 SGHTA and CDR2 FQGNSA. This CDR3 has 17 residues.

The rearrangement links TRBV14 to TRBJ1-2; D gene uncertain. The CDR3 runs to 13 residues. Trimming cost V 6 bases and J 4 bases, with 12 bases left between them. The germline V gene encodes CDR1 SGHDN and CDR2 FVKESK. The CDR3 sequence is CASSPDWSYGYTF. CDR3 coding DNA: TGTGCCAGCAGTCCGGACTGGTCCTATGGCTACACCTTC.

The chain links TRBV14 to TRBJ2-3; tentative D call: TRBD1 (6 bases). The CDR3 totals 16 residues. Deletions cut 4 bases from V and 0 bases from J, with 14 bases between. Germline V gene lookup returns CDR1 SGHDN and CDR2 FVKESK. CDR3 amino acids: CASSPRDTWSTDTQYF. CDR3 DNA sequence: TGTGCCAGCAGCCCCCGGGACACCTGGAGCACAGATACGCAGTATTTT.

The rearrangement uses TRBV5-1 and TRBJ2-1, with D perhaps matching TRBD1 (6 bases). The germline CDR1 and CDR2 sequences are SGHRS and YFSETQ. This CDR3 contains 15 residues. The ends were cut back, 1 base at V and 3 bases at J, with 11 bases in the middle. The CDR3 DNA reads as TGCGCCAGCAGCTTGCGCAGGGGAAACTACAATGAGCAGTTCTTC. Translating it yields CASSLRRGNYNEQFF.

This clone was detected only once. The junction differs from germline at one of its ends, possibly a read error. The CDR3 DNA reads as TGCGCCAGCAACCAACGGGGGAGCCTAGCGGGGGGCCAAGAGACCCAGTACTTC. Residues: CASNQRGSLAGGQETQYF. The J gene is TRBJ2-5, the V gene TRBV4-1, with 11 positions matching TRBD2. Germline CDR1 and CDR2: MGHRA and YSYEKL. The CDR3 is 18 amino acids.

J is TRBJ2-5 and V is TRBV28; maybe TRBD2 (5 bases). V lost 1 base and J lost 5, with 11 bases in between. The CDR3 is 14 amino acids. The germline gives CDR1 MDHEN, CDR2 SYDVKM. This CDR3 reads CASSLYSRRETQYF. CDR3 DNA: TGTGCCAGCAGTTTATACTCCCGGAGGGAGACCCAGTACTTC.

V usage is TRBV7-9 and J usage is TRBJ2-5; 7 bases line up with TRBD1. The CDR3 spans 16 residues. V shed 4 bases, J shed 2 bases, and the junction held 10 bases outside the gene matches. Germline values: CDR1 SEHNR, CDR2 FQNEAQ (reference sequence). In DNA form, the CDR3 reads TGTGCCAGCAGCTGGGGGAGACAGACAGGGCAAGAGACCCAGTACTTC. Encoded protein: CASSWGRQTGQETQYF.

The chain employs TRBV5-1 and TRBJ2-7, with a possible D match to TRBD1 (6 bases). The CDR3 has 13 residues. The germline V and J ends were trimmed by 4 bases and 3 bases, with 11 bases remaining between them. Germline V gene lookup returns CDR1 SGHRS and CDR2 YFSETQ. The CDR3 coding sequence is TGCGCCAGCAGCCCACTACAGGGCTACGAGCAGTACTTC. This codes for CASSPLQGYEQYF.

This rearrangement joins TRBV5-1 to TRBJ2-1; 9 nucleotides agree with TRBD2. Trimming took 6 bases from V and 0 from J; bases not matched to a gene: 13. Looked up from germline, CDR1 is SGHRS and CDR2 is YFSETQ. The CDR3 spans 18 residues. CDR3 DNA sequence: TGCGCCAGCACCCGACCCAGCGGGGGGCCCCGCTCCTACAATGAGCAGTTCTTC. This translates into CASTRPSGGPRSYNEQFF.

The CDR3 here is CASSKDNPYQETQYF. The CDR3 DNA is TGTGCCAGCAGCAAGGACAACCCGTACCAAGAGACCCAGTACTTC. This chain joins TRBV11-2 and TRBJ2-5; maybe TRBD1 (5 bases). CDR3 length: 15 residues. V lost 5 bases and J lost 0, with 13 bases in between. Germline V gene sequence: CDR1 SGHAT, CDR2 FQNNGV. Variable domain in full (rest from reference TRBV11-2 and TRBJ2-5): EAGVAQSPRYKIIEKRQSVAFWCNPISGHATLYWYQQILGQGPKLLIQFQNNGVVDDSQLPKDRFSAERLKGVDSTLKIQPAKLEDSAVYLCASSKDNPYQETQYFGPGTRLLVL.

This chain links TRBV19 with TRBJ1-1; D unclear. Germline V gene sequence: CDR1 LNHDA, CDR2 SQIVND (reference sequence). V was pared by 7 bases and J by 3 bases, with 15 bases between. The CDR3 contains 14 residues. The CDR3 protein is CASNWAGADTEAFF. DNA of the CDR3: TGTGCCAGTAACTGGGCGGGCGCGGACACTGAAGCTTTCTTT.

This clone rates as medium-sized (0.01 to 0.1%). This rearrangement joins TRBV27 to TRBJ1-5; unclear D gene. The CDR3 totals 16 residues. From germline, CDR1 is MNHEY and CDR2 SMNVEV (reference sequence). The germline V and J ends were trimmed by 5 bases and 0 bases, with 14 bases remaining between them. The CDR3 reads CASSPISWYSNQPQHF. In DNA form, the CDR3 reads TGTGCCAGCAGTCCAATCAGTTGGTATAGCAATCAGCCCCAGCATTTT.

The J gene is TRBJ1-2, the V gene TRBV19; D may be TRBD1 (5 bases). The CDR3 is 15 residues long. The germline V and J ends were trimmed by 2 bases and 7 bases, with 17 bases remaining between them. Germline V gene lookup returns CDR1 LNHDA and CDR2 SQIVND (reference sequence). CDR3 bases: TGTGCCAGTAGTATAAGGGACTCATTGAGGTTTGGCTACACCTTC. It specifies CASSIRDSLRFGYTF.